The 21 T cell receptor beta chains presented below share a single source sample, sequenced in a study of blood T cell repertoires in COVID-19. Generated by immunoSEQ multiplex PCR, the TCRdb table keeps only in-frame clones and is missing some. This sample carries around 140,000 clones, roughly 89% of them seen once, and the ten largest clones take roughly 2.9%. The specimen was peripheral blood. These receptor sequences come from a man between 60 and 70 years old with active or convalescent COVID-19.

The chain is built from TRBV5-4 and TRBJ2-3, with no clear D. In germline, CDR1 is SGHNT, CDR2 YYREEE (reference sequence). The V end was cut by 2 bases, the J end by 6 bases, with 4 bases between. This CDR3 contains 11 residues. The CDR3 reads CASSFGDTQYF. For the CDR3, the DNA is TGTGCCAGCAGCTTTGGCGATACGCAGTATTTT.

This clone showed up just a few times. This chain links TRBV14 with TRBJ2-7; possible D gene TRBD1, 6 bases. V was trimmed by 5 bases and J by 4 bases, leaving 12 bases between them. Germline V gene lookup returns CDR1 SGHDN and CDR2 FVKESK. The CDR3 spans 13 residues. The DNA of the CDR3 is TGTGCCAGCAGCGGATACAGGGTATACGAGCAGTACTTC. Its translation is CASSGYRVYEQYF.

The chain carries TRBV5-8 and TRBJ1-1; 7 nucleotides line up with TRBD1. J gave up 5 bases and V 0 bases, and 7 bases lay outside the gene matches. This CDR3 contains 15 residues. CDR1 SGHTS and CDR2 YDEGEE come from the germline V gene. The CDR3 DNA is TGTGCCAGCAGCTTGGAAGGGGGCGCGGGTACTGAAGCTTTCTTT. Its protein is CASSLEGGAGTEAFF.

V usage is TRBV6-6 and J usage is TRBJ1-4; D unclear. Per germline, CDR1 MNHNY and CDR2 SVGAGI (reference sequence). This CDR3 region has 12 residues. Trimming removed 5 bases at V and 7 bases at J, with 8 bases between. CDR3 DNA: TGTGCCAGCAGTGAGGAGGGTGAAAAACTGTTTTTT. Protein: CASSEEGEKLFF.

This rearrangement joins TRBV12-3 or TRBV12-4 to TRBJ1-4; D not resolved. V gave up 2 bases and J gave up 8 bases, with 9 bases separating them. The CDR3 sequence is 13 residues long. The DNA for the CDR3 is TGTGCCAGCAGTTTAAGTGAGAGGGAAAAACTGTTTTTT. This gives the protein CASSLSEREKLFF.

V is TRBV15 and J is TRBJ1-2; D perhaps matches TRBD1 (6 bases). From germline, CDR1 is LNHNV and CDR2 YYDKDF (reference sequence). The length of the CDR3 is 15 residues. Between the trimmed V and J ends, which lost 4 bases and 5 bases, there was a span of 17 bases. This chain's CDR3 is CATSTRLQGYYGYTF. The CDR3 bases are TGTGCCACCAGCACCAGATTACAGGGTTATTATGGCTACACCTTC.

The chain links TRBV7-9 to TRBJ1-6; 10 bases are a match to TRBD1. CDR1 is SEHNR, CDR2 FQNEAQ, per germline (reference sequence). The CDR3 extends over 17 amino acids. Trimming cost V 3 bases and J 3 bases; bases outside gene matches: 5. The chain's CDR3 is CASSFFRDRGYNSPLHF. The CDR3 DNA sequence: TGTGCCAGCAGCTTTTTCCGGGACAGGGGCTATAATTCACCCCTCCACTTT. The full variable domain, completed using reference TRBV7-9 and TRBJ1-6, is DTGVSQNPRHKITKRGQNVTFRCDPISEHNRLYWYRQTLGQGPEFLTYFQNEAQLEKSRLLSDRFSAERPKGSFSTLEIQRTEQGDSAMYLCASSFFRDRGYNSPLHFGNGTRLTVT.

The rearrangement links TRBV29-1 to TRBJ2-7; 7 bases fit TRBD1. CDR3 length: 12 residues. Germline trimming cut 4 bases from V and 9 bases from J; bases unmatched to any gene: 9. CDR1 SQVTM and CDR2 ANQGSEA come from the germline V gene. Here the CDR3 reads CSVGDDREGQYF. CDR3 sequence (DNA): TGCAGCGTTGGAGATGACAGGGAAGGGCAGTACTTC.

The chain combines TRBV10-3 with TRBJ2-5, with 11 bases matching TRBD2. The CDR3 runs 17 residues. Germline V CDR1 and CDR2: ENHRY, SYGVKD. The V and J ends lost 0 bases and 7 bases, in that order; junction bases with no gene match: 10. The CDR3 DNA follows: TGTGCCATCAGTGAGTCGCCCGGGACTAGCGGTTCAGGGACCCAGTACTTC. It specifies CAISESPGTSGSGTQYF.

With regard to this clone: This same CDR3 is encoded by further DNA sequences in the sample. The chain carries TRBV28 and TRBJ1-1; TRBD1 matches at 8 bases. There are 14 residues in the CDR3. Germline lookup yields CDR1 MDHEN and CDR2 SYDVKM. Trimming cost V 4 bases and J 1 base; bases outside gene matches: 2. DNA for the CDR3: TGTGCCAGCAGTTCTGGACAGGGGAACACTGAAGCTTTCTTT. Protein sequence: CASSSGQGNTEAFF.

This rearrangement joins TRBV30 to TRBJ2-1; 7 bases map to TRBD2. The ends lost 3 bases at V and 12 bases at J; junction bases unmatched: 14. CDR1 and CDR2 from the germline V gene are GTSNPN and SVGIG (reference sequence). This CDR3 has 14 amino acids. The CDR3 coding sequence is TGTGCCTGGAGAAAAAGCGGGGAAGGGATCGGGCAGTTCTTC. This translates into CAWRKSGEGIGQFF.

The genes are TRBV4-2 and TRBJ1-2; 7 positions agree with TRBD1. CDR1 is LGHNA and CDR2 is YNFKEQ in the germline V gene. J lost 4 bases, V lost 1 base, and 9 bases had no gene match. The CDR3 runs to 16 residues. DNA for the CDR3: TGTGCCAGCAGCCAAGTAGCAACAGGGGAAGGCTATGGCTACACCTTC. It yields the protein CASSQVATGEGYGYTF.

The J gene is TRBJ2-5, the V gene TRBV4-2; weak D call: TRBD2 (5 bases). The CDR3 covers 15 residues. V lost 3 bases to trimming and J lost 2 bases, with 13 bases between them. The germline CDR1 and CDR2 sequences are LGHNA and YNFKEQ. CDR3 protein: CASSQRALMQETQYF. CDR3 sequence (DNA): TGTGCCAGCAGCCAGAGGGCTCTCATGCAAGAGACCCAGTACTTC.

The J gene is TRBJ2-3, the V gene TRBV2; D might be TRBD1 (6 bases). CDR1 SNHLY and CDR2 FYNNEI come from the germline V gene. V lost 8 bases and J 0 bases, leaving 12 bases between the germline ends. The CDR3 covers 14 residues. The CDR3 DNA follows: TGTGCCAGCTTTCGGGACACAAGCACAGATACGCAGTATTTT. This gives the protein CASFRDTSTDTQYF.

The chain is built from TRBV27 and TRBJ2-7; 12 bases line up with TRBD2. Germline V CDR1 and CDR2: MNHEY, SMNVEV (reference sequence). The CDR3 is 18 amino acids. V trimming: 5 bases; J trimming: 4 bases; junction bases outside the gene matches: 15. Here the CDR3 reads CASSTRTSGTSGSYEQYF. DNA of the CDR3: TGTGCCAGCAGTACCCGGACTAGCGGGACATCGGGGTCGTACGAGCAGTACTTC.

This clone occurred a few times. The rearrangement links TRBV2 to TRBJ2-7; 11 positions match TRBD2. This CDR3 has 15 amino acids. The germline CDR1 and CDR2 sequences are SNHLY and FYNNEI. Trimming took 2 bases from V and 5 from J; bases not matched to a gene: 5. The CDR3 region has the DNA TGTGCCAGCAGTGAACTCCCACTAGCGGGAGACGAGCAGTACTTC. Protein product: CASSELPLAGDEQYF.

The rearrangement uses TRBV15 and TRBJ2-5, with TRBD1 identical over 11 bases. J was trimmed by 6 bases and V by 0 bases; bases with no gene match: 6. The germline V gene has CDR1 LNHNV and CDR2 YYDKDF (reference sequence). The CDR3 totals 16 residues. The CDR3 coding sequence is TGTGCCACCAGCAGAGAGGGGACAGGGGGAAGCAAGACCCAGTACTTC. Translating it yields CATSREGTGGSKTQYF.

CDR3 in amino acids: CASSPNRGANEKLFF. CDR3 nucleotides: TGTGCCAGCTCACCGAACAGGGGCGCTAATGAAAAACTGTTTTTT. This chain connects TRBV18 to TRBJ1-4; 7 nucleotides line up with TRBD1. The J segment lost 3 bases and the V segment lost 3 bases, leaving 4 bases of the junction unmatched. The CDR3 totals 15 residues. CDR1 and CDR2 from the germline V gene are KGHSH and LQKENI.

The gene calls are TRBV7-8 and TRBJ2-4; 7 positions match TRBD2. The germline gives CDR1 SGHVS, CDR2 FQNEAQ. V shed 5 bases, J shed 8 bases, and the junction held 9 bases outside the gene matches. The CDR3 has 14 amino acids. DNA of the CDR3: TGTGCCAGCAGCCTGCTTGGGAGCGGGGACATTCAGTACTTC. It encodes CASSLLGSGDIQYF. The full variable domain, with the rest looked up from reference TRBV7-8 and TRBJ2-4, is GAGVSQSPRYKVAKRGQDVALRCDPISGHVSLFWYQQALGQGPEFLTYFQNEAQLDKSGLPSDRFFAERPEGSVSTLKIQRTQQEDSAVYLCASSLLGSGDIQYFGAGTRLSVL.

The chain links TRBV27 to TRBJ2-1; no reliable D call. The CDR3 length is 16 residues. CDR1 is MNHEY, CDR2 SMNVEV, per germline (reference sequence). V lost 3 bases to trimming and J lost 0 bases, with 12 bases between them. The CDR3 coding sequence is TGTGCCAGCAGTTTTGGCAATCCCCACTCCTACAATGAGCAGTTCTTC. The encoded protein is CASSFGNPHSYNEQFF.

CDR3 loop: CASSPMTGSGNTIYF. In nucleotides, the CDR3 is TGTGCCAGCAGCCCCATGACGGGCTCTGGAAACACCATATATTTT. This chain uses TRBV3-1 (or the pseudogene TRBV3-2) with TRBJ1-3; no clear D. V was shortened by 4 bases and J by 0 bases, with 10 bases between the two germline ends. The CDR3 covers 15 residues. Germline CDR1 reads LGHDT; CDR2 reads YNNKEL (reference sequence).